Shown below are 24 T cell receptor beta chains from a single sample sequenced in a study of response to subunit inactivated influenza vaccine. MiXCR, applied by TCRdb to the RT-PCR reads, yields one record per CDR3 protein. The data hold hundreds of thousands of distinct CDR3 sequences, with about 18% observed a single time. Sequencing was performed on PBMCs from blood, taken approximately 5 days after vaccination. These receptors were taken from a man aged 45-65 years who received an inactivated influenza vaccine.

This clonotype turned up a few times. The V gene is TRBV27, the J gene TRBJ2-4; D unclear. The CDR3 has 16 residues. Trimming cost V 2 bases and J 0 bases, with 11 bases left between them. Germline values: CDR1 MNHEY, CDR2 SMNVEV (reference sequence). The DNA of the CDR3 is TGTGCCAGCAGTTTAGGGTCTACCCTAGCCAAAAACATTCAGTACTTC. This encodes CASSLGSTLAKNIQYF.

This chain uses TRBV7-2 with TRBJ2-1, with 12 bases fitting TRBD2. J was trimmed by 7 bases and V by 5 bases; bases with no gene match: 9. The CDR3 covers 16 residues. Germline CDR1 SGHTA, CDR2 FQGNSA. CDR3 protein: CASSPIGTSGPNEQFF. In nucleotides, the CDR3 is TGTGCCAGCAGCCCAATTGGGACTAGCGGGCCGAATGAGCAGTTCTTC.

This clonotype has just a few counts. The chain carries TRBV7-3 and TRBJ2-3; D perhaps matches TRBD2 (6 bases). V lost 1 base, J lost 3 bases, and 11 bases lay in between. Germline lookup yields CDR1 SGHTA and CDR2 FQGTGA. This CDR3 region has 15 residues. Written as DNA, the CDR3 is TGTGCCAGCAGCTTAAGCGGGACGGCAACAGATACGCAGTATTTT. This sequence encodes CASSLSGTATDTQYF.

A few counts support this clonotype. The rearrangement joins TRBV6-1 to TRBJ2-7; TRBD2 matches at 16 bases. With V trimmed by 5 bases and J by 4 bases, 5 bases remained unmatched. Germline V gives CDR1 MNHNS, CDR2 SASEGT. There are 16 residues in the CDR3. The CDR3 reads CASSRPGLAGGYEQYF. CDR3 bases: TGTGCCAGCAGTCGACCGGGACTAGCGGGAGGGTACGAGCAGTACTTC.

The CDR3 region is CASSVPGQTNNEQFF. For the CDR3, the DNA is TGTGCCAGCAGCGTACCGGGACAGACCAACAATGAGCAGTTCTTC. This chain links TRBV5-8 with TRBJ2-1, with 7 bases lining up with TRBD1. Germline V gene sequence: CDR1 SGHTS, CDR2 YDEGEE. The CDR3 length is 15 residues. Trimming took 4 bases from V and 5 from J; bases not matched to a gene: 9.

V gene TRBV5-1 combines with J gene TRBJ2-1; 13 bases agree with TRBD2. Looked up from germline, CDR1 is SGHRS and CDR2 is YFSETQ. The CDR3 covers 15 residues. V lost 2 bases to trimming and J lost 10 bases; unmatched junction nucleotides: 6. The DNA of the CDR3 is TGCGCCAGCAGCTTATTGACTAGCGGGGGGACGGAGCAGTTCTTC. Protein sequence: CASSLLTSGGTEQFF. The full variable domain, rest sourced from reference TRBV5-1 and TRBJ2-1, is KAGVTQTPRYLIKTRGQQVTLSCSPISGHRSVSWYQQTPGQGLQFLFEYFSETQRNKGNFPGRFSGRQFSNSRSEMNVSTLELGDSALYLCASSLLTSGGTEQFFGPGTRLTVL.

The V and J genes are TRBV7-6 and TRBJ2-7; the match to TRBD1 covers 9 bases. The V segment lost 1 base and the J segment 4 bases; nucleotides outside the gene matches: 5. Germline-derived CDR1 and CDR2 are SGHVS and FNYEAQ. The CDR3 loop spans 15 amino acids. This CDR3 reads CASSLGTGVEYEQYF. CDR3 DNA sequence: TGTGCCAGCAGCTTAGGGACAGGGGTCGAGTACGAGCAGTACTTC.

Of note for this clonotype: A read error is possible here, since a much larger clone lies one base away. This sequence joins TRBV20-1 and TRBJ2-3; a possible D gene is TRBD2 (6 bases). V was clipped by 0 bases and J by 1 base, with 17 bases between them. CDR1 is DFQATT, CDR2 SNEGSKA, per germline (reference sequence). CDR3 size: 17 residues. CDR3 loop: CSARDHSIGGRTDTQYF. The DNA of the CDR3 is TGCAGTGCTAGAGATCATTCTATCGGGGGTCGCACAGATACGCAGTATTTT.

This clonotype has a single count. V is TRBV28 and J is TRBJ2-7, with D perhaps TRBD2 (5 bases). From germline, CDR1 is MDHEN and CDR2 SYDVKM. This CDR3 spans 11 amino acids. V was trimmed by 3 bases and J by 9 bases, leaving 9 bases between them. The CDR3 nucleotides are TGTGCCAGCAGTTTGCTGGAGGTGCAGTACTTC. Protein sequence: CASSLLEVQYF.

This clonotype appeared a few times. This chain uses TRBV20-1 with TRBJ2-7, with 9 bases lining up with TRBD2. The germline gives CDR1 DFQATT, CDR2 SNEGSKA (reference sequence). The CDR3 is 16 amino acids. With V trimmed by 5 bases and J by 0 bases, 11 bases remained unmatched. The CDR3 DNA reads TGCAGTGCTTCGCAGATTAGCGGGGGCAGCTCCTACGAGCAGTACTTC. Protein: CSASQISGGSSYEQYF.

The chain uses TRBV5-1 and TRBJ2-7, with D perhaps TRBD1 (5 bases). The ends were cut back, 0 bases at V and 4 bases at J, with 17 bases in the middle. CDR3 size: 16 residues. Germline assignment: CDR1 SGHRS and CDR2 YFSETQ. The CDR3 sequence is CASSLGLGRVGYEQYF. The CDR3, as DNA: TGCGCCAGCAGCTTGGGCCTCGGCAGGGTTGGGTACGAGCAGTACTTC.

This clonotype was seen a handful of times. The CDR3 loop reads CASRTNVLSNQPQHF. In nucleotides, the CDR3 is TGTGCCAGTAGGACAAACGTACTTAGCAATCAGCCCCAGCATTTT. The chain couples TRBV19 to TRBJ1-5, with D hard to call. The CDR3 runs to 15 residues. Germline CDR1 reads LNHDA; CDR2 reads SQIVND (reference sequence). V lost 6 bases and J lost 0, with 12 bases in between.

In its sample, this clonotype was seen a few times. The chain recombines TRBV10-3 with TRBJ2-1, with D hard to call. The germline V gene has CDR1 ENHRY and CDR2 SYGVKD. V lost 11 bases to trimming and J lost 6 bases, with 14 bases between them. This CDR3 spans 12 amino acids. The chain's CDR3 is CAGRDGRNEQFF. Here the CDR3 DNA reads TGTGCCGGCCGAGACGGACGCAATGAGCAGTTCTTC.

This clonotype has a handful of counts. This rearrangement joins TRBV12-3 or TRBV12-4 to TRBJ1-2, with D uncertain. V was trimmed by 7 bases and J by 8 bases, leaving 17 bases between them. This CDR3 has 13 residues. The CDR3 coding sequence is TGTGCCAGCAACGGGGTCTCCTCTTGGGGCTACACCTTC. Translation: CASNGVSSWGYTF.

The chain joins TRBV5-1 to TRBJ2-1; 9 bases are shared with TRBD2. CDR1 is SGHRS, CDR2 YFSETQ, per germline. The CDR3 extends over 17 amino acids. With V trimmed by 1 base and J by 0 bases, 5 bases remained unmatched. The CDR3 is CASSLYTSGPSYNEQFF. CDR3 DNA: TGCGCCAGCAGCTTGTATACTAGCGGGCCCTCCTACAATGAGCAGTTCTTC.

Only a few counts were recorded for this clonotype. J is TRBJ2-3 and V is TRBV20-1; the D is unclear. The V and J ends lost 4 bases and 2 bases respectively, with 16 bases between them. CDR1 is DFQATT and CDR2 is SNEGSKA in the germline V gene (reference sequence). The CDR3 totals 15 residues. The CDR3 bases are TGCAGTGCTACCCCTCACATGGATACCACAGATACGCAGTATTTT. This codes for CSATPHMDTTDTQYF.

The table lists this clonotype with a few counts. This sequence joins TRBV29-1 and TRBJ1-1; D is undetermined. The CDR3 runs to 14 residues. CDR1 and CDR2 from the germline V gene are SQVTM and ANQGSEA. Trimming took 7 bases from V and 0 from J, leaving 15 bases between them. DNA for the CDR3: TGCAGCGCTGCACTCGTGGAGCTGAACACTGAAGCTTTCTTT. This sequence encodes CSAALVELNTEAFF.

This clonotype was picked up many times. V is TRBV12-3 or TRBV12-4 and J is TRBJ2-2; the D gene is possibly TRBD2 (6 bases). V was pared by 3 bases and J by 0 bases, with 8 bases between. This CDR3 has 15 amino acids. As DNA, the CDR3 is TGTGCCAGCAGTTTTGCGGGGTCGAACACCGGGGAGCTGTTTTTT. This gives the protein CASSFAGSNTGELFF.

This clonotype was observed a handful of times. The chain recombines TRBV7-9 with TRBJ2-2; the D is unclear. Trimming shortened V by 6 bases and J by 1 base, and 18 bases separated the two germline ends. This CDR3 is 17 amino acids long. Germline CDR1 SEHNR, CDR2 FQNEAQ (reference sequence). The DNA of the CDR3 is TGTGCCAGCAGTCCTTTCCCTGCGAGAGGGAACACCGGGGAGCTGTTTTTT. The encoded protein is CASSPFPARGNTGELFF.

The sample holds many counts of this clonotype. One end of the junction does not line up with germline, which may come from a read error. The rearrangement links TRBV3-1 to TRBJ2-3; D unresolved. The CDR3 totals 12 residues. Germline V gene data show CDR1 as LGHDT and CDR2 as YNNKEL (reference sequence). CDR3 in DNA: TGCGCCAGCAGCCAGAGCACAGATACGCAGTATTTT. Protein sequence: CASSQSTDTQYF.

This clonotype was counted between two and nine times. J is TRBJ2-3 and V is TRBV5-1; D unclear. The germline CDR1 and CDR2 sequences are SGHRS and YFSETQ. The ends were cut back, 6 bases at V and 4 bases at J, with 12 bases in the middle. The CDR3 extends over 13 amino acids. CDR3 residues: CASMQDVSDTQYF. In DNA form, the CDR3 reads TGCGCCAGCATGCAGGACGTCTCAGATACGCAGTATTTT.

The chain is built from TRBV28 and TRBJ2-7, with 9 bases that match TRBD2. V dropped 4 bases and J dropped 3; count of bases not matched to a gene: 7. Germline V gene lookup returns CDR1 MDHEN and CDR2 SYDVKM. There are 15 residues in the CDR3. The DNA of the CDR3 is TGTGCCAGCAGTTCAGGGACTAGCCAGAGCTACGAGCAGTACTTC. It yields the protein CASSSGTSQSYEQYF. Full variable domain (outside the CDR3, taken from reference TRBV28 and TRBJ2-7): DVKVTQSSRYLVKRTGEKVFLECVQDMDHENMFWYRQDPGLGLRLIYFSYDVKMKEKGDIPEGYSVSREKKERFSLILESASTNQTSMYLCASSSGTSQSYEQYFGPGTRLTVT.

The chain joins TRBV5-1 to TRBJ1-4; D might be TRBD1 (5 bases). CDR1 is SGHRS and CDR2 is YFSETQ in the germline V gene. The CDR3 extends over 15 amino acids. The V end lost 4 bases, the J end lost 0 bases, and 10 bases lay between the germline ends. CDR3 loop: CASSRDATTNEKLFF. The CDR3 region has the DNA TGCGCCAGCAGCCGGGACGCAACAACTAATGAAAAACTGTTTTTT.

This clonotype turned up a few times. The rearrangement links TRBV12-3 or TRBV12-4 to TRBJ1-1, with D perhaps TRBD1 (5 bases). CDR3 length: 11 amino acids. Trimming left V 8 bases short and J 11 bases short, with 15 bases between. CDR3 DNA: TGTGCCAGCGCCCAACGGGGCGAGGCTTTCTTT. Amino acids: CASAQRGEAFF.